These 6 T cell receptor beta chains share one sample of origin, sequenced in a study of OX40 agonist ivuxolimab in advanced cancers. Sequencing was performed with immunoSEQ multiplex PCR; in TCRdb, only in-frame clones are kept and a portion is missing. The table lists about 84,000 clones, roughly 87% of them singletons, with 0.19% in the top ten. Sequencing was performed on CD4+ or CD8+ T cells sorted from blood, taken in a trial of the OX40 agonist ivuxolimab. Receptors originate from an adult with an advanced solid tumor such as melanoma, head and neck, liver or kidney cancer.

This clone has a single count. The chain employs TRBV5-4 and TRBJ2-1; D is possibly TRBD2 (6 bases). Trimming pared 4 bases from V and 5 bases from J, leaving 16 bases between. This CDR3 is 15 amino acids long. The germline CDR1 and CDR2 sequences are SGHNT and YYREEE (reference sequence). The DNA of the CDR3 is TGTGCCAGCAGCACGGGACTGCACACTAACAATGAGCAGTTCTTC. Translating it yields CASSTGLHTNNEQFF.

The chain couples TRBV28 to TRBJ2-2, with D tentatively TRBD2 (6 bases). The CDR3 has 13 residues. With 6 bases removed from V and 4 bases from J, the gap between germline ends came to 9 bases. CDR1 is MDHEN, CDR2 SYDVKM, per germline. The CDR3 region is CASRDGGTGELFF. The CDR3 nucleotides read TGTGCCAGCAGGGACGGGGGCACCGGGGAGCTGTTTTTT.

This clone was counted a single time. The CDR3 nucleotides read TGTGCCAGCAGCCCCGGGACAGGGGGCCCCTACGAGCAGTACTTC. Protein: CASSPGTGGPYEQYF. The chain uses TRBV14 and TRBJ2-7, with TRBD1 matching 12 bases. The length of the CDR3 is 15 residues. V was clipped by 4 bases and J by 2 bases; unmatched bases: 3. CDR1 SGHDN and CDR2 FVKESK come from the germline V gene.

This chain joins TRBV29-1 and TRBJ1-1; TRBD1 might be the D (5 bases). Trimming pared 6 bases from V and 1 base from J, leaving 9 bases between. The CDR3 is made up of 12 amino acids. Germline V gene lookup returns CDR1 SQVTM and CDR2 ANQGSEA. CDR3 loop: CSVDSWNTEAFF. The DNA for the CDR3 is TGCAGCGTAGACAGTTGGAACACTGAAGCTTTCTTT.

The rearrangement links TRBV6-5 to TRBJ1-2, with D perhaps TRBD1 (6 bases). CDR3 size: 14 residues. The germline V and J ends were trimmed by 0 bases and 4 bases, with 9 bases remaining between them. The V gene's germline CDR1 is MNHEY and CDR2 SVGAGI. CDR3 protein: CASSYSQGGYGYTF. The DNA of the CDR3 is TGTGCCAGCAGTTACTCACAGGGCGGCTATGGCTACACCTTC.

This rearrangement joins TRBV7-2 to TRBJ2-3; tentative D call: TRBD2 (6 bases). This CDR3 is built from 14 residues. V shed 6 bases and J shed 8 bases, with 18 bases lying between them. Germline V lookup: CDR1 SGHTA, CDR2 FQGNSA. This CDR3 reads CASSPSRRGPTQYF. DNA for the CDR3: TGTGCCAGCAGTCCTAGTAGGCGGGGACCTACGCAGTATTTT. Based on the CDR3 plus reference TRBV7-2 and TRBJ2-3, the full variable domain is GAGVSQSPSNKVTEKGKDVELRCDPISGHTALYWYRQSLGQGLEFLIYFQGNSAPDKSGLPSDRFSAERTGGSVSTLTIQRTQQEDSAVYLCASSPSRRGPTQYFGPGTRLTVL.